This note documents a single T cell receptor beta chain sequence. What it binds is unknown. This sample was included in a study of shared clonotypes between healthy human individuals. V lost 0 bases, J lost 5 bases, and 13 bases lay in between. Germline lookup yields CDR1 SGHVS and CDR2 FNYEAQ. There are 15 residues in the CDR3. This table comes from immunoSEQ multiplex PCR, and its TCRdb copy is limited to in-frame clones, with some not included. The repertoire holds about 490,000 clones, 70% to 85% seen once, with approximately 12% in the top ten. Overall study findings and caveats: Sequencing depth was expected to affect clonotype sharing among donors.

The clonotype was recovered from a woman between 40 and 55 years old in good health. Some clones in this sample may be carry-over from other donors' samples. The specimen was PBMCs. The chain carries TRBV7-6 and TRBJ2-5, with D tentatively TRBD1 (6 bases). For the CDR3, the DNA is TGTGCCAGCAGCTTAGCCAGGGGTGTGTGGGAGACCCAGTACTTC. Protein: CASSLARGVWETQYF. Supplemented by reference TRBV7-6 and TRBJ2-5, the full variable domain reads GAGVSQSPRYKVTKRGQDVALRCDPISGHVSLYWYRQALGQGPEFLTYFNYEAQQDKSGLPNDRFSAERPEGSISTLTIQRTEQRDSAMYRCASSLARGVWETQYFGPGTRLLVL.